This TCR beta chain was sequenced during a study of identical twins. Germline CDR1 reads LGHNA; CDR2 reads YSLEER. V was shortened by 0 bases and J by 5 bases, with 13 bases between the two germline ends. This CDR3 region has 16 residues. Regarding the study as a whole: Researchers caution that invariant MAIT and iNKT cells could partly confound zero-insertion analyses. The abundant beta clonotypes from cord blood had fewer insertions, and memory repertoires had none of this. Twin-shared out-of-frame alpha sequences showed excess low generation probability.

Concerning this clonotype itself: Its antigen remains unknown.

MiXCR, run by TCRdb on the 5' RACE reads, gives a single entry per CDR3 protein. The table records 420,000 or so distinct CDR3 sequences, about a fifth of them present only once. The TCR originated in a man aged 50-60 years in good health. Material for sequencing was naive T cells sorted from blood. This sequence joins TRBV4-3 and TRBJ2-2, with D unclear. The CDR3 region has the DNA TGCGCCAGCAGCCAAGAACTTGCAAAGGGAACCGGGGAGCTGTTTTTT. This translates into CASSQELAKGTGELFF.